This TCR beta chain stems from a study of identical twins. This CDR3 is built from 15 residues. Germline V lookup: CDR1 DFQATT, CDR2 SNEGSKA (reference sequence). The V and J ends lost 3 bases and 1 base, in that order; junction bases with no gene match: 8. TCRdb re-derived calls from the 5' RACE reads in MiXCR, one entry per CDR3 protein. The sample holds about 470,000 distinct CDR3 sequences; roughly 24% are singletons and the top ten take around 3%. The same specimen was also included in a second study, on T cells expressing NK-cell markers. That paper states: Sorted CD3+CD56-NKG2C+, CD3+CD56+NKG2C- and CD3+CD56+NKG2C+ T cells were the source of the TCR beta repertoires.

V is TRBV20-1 and J is TRBJ1-1, with TRBD1 matching 7 bases. The sample was CD4+ T cells sorted from blood. The sequence was obtained from a woman aged 18 to 35 in good health. This CDR3 is CSASLTGPGNTEAFF. DNA for the CDR3: TGCAGTGCTAGCCTGACAGGGCCCGGGAACACTGAAGCTTTCTTT.